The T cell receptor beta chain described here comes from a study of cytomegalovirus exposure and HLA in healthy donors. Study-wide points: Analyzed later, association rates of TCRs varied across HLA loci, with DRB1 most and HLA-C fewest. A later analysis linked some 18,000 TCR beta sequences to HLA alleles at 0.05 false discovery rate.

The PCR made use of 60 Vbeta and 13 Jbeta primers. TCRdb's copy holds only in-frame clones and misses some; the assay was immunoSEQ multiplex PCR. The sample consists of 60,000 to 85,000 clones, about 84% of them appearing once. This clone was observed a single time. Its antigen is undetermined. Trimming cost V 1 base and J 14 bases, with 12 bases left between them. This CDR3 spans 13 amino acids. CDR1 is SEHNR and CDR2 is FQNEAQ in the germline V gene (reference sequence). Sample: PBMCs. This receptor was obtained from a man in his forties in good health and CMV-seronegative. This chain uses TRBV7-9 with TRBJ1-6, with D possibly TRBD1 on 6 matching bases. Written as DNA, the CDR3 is TGTGCCAGCAGCTTAGAGGGGGTACGTTCCCTCCACTTT. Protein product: CASSLEGVRSLHF.